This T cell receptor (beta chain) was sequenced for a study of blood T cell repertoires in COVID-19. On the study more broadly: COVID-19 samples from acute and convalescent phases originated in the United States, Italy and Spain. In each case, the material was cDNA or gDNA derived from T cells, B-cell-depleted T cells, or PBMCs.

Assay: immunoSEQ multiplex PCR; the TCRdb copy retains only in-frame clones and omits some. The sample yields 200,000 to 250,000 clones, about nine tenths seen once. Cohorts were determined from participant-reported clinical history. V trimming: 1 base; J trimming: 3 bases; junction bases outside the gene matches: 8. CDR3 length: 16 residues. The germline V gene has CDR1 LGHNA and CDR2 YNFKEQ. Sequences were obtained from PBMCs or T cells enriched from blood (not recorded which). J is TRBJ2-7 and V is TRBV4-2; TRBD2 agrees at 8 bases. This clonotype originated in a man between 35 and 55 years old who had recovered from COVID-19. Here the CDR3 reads CASSQAAGLDLYEQYF. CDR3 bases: TGTGCCAGCAGCCAAGCGGCGGGACTAGACCTCTACGAGCAGTACTTC.